The present entry profiles one T cell receptor (beta chain) with its context. This sample is part of a study of blood T cell repertoires in COVID-19. The CDR3 runs 15 residues. Trimming pared 4 bases from V and 2 bases from J, leaving 15 bases between. Germline values: CDR1 SGHRS, CDR2 YFSETQ. Using immunoSEQ multiplex PCR, the repertoire was profiled, and TCRdb retains in-frame clones only, with some absent. The sample yields fewer than 400,000 clones, about 83% seen once. Sequenced material: PBMCs or T cells enriched from blood (not recorded which). This TCR was sampled from a woman in her fifties or sixties who had recovered from COVID-19. The chain is built from TRBV5-1 and TRBJ2-5; possibly TRBD1 for D (6 bases). This chain's CDR3 is CASSQIRGMQETQYF. The CDR3 DNA sequence: TGCGCCAGCAGCCAGATAAGGGGGATGCAAGAGACCCAGTACTTC.